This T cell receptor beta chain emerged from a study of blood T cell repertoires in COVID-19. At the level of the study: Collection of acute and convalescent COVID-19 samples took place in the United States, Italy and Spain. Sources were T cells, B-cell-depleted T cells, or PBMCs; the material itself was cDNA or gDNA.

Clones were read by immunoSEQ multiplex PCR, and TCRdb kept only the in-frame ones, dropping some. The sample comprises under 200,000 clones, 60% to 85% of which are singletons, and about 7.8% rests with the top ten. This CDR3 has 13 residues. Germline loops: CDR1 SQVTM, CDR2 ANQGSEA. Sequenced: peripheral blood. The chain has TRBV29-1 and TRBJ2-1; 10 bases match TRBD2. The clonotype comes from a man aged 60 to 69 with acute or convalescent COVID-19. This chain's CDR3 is CSLPGLANNEQFF. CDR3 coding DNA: TGCAGTTTACCGGGACTAGCGAACAATGAGCAGTTCTTC.